One sample yielded the 7 T cell receptor beta chains listed below, sequenced in a study of HIV-infected children after antiretroviral therapy interruption. RNA-based 3' RACE libraries used unique molecular identifiers. Using its own MiXCR run on the 3' RACE reads, TCRdb lists one record per CDR3 protein. The repertoire includes about 89,000 distinct CDR3 sequences, about 6.9% of them detected once, and around 1.1% sits in the top ten. Treatment in this sample: PENTA 11 planned treatment interruption arm or continuous ART arm. The sequences come from CD45RA+ CD4+ T cells from PBMCs, pooled from several time points, collected from a donor given antiretroviral therapy, either interrupted or continuous. Noted subset: naive CD4+ CD45RA+ CD45RO- T cells. The receptors were sampled from a pool of human donors with HIV.

The chain recombines TRBV11-2 with TRBJ2-5; D might be TRBD1 (6 bases). The V gene lost 1 base and the J gene lost 4 bases, with 13 bases spanning the gap. The CDR3 is made up of 15 amino acids. Germline CDR1 and CDR2: SGHAT and FQNNGV. CDR3 DNA sequence: TGTGCCAGCAGCTTAGGGGGTGCACAGGGAGAGACCCAGTACTTC. This codes for CASSLGGAQGETQYF.

This clonotype occurred many times. This chain links TRBV20-1 with TRBJ2-3; TRBD2 is a possible D gene (6 bases). There are 13 residues in the CDR3. The ends were cut back, 5 bases at V and 6 bases at J, with 15 bases in the middle. Germline CDR1 is DFQATT and CDR2 is SNEGSKA (reference sequence). The CDR3 coding sequence is TGCAGTGCTGTACTAGCTGGTGAGGATACGCAGTATTTT. It specifies CSAVLAGEDTQYF.

The CDR3 sequence is CSVRIRAGPNTEAFF. CDR3 DNA sequence: TGCAGCGTTCGAATCCGAGCAGGCCCGAACACTGAAGCTTTCTTT. V is TRBV29-1 and J is TRBJ1-1; unclear D gene. Germline-derived CDR1 and CDR2 are SQVTM and ANQGSEA. Between the trimmed V and J ends, which lost 5 bases and 1 base, there was a span of 17 bases. The CDR3 consists of 15 residues.

This clonotype was seen ten or more times. The genes are TRBV27 and TRBJ2-2; the match to TRBD1 covers 10 bases. Germline-derived CDR1 and CDR2 are MNHEY and SMNVEV (reference sequence). The CDR3 totals 15 residues. The junction had 5 bases not matched to a gene; V was cut back by 6 bases and J by 4 bases. The CDR3 nucleotides are TGTGCCAGCAGCACAGACAGGGGGCGCACCGGGGAGCTGTTTTTT. It is translated as CASSTDRGRTGELFF.

This clonotype showed up many times. The chain has TRBV19 and TRBJ2-7; possibly TRBD2 for D (5 bases). The CDR3 is made up of 12 amino acids. V was pared by 5 bases and J by 4 bases, with 9 bases between. CDR1 and CDR2 (germline): LNHDA, SQIVND (reference sequence). This chain's CDR3 is CASSFTGYEQYF. CDR3 DNA sequence: TGTGCCAGTAGTTTCACGGGGTACGAGCAGTACTTC. The complete variable domain, with remaining parts taken from reference TRBV19 and TRBJ2-7, reads DGGITQSPKYLFRKEGQNVTLSCEQNLNHDAMYWYRQDPGQGLRLIYYSQIVNDFQKGDIAEGYSVSREKKESFPLTVTSAQKNPTAFYLCASSFTGYEQYFGPGTRLTVT.

In its sample, this clonotype was seen a few times. The CDR3 DNA is TGTGCCAGCAGCTGGGGGGACAGGGCAACAGATACGCAGTATTTT. Amino acid sequence: CASSWGDRATDTQYF. J is TRBJ2-3 and V is TRBV5-5, with 9 bases that match TRBD1. The germline V gene encodes CDR1 SGHKS and CDR2 YYEKEE (reference sequence). This CDR3 contains 15 residues. The J segment lost 3 bases and the V segment lost 3 bases, leaving 5 bases of the junction unmatched.

This rearrangement joins TRBV6-5 to TRBJ2-7; D is possibly TRBD1 or TRBD2 (5 bases each). V shed 5 bases and J shed 10 bases, with 24 bases lying between them. The CDR3 contains 15 residues. Germline assignment: CDR1 MNHEY and CDR2 SVGAGI. CDR3: CASSDGLGVSYEQYF. CDR3 sequence (DNA): TGTGCCAGCAGTGATGGACTGGGGGTCTCCTATGAACAGTACTTC.